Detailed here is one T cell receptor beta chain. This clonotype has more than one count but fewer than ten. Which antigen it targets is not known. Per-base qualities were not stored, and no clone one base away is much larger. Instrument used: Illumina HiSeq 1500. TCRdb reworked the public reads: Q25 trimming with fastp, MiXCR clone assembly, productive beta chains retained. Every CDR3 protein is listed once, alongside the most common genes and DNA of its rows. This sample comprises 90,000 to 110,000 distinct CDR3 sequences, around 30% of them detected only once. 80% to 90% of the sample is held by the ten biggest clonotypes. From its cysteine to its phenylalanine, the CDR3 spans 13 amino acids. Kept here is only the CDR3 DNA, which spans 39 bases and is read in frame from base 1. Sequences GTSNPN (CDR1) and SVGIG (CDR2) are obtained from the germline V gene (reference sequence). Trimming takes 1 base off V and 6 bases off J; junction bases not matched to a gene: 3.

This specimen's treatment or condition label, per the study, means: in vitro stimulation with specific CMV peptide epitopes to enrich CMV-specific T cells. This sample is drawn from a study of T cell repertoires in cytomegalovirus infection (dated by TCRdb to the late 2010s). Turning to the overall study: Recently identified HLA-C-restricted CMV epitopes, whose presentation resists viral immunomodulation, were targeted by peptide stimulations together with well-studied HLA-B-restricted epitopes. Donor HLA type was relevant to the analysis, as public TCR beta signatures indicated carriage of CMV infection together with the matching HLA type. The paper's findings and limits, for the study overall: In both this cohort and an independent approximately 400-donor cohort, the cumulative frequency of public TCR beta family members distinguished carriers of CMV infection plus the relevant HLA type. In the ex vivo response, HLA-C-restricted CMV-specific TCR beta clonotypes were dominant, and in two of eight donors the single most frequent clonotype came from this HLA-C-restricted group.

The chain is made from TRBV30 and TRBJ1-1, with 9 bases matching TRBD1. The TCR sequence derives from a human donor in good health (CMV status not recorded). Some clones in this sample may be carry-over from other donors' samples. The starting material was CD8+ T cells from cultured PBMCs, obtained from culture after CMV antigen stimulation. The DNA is TGTGCCTGGAGTGCCGGGACAGGGTCTGAAGCTTTCTTT. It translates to CAWSAGTGSEAFF. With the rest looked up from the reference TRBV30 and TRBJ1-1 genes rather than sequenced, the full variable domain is SQTIHQWPATLVQPVGSPLSLECTVEGTSNPNLYWYRQAAGRGLQLLFYSVGIGQISSEVPQNLSASRPQDRQFILSSKKLLLSDSGFYLCAWSAGTGSEAFFGQGTRLTVV.